The present T cell receptor beta chain was sequenced within a study of CD8+ T cells in alopecia areata. V shed 3 bases, J shed 4 bases, and the junction held 11 bases outside the gene matches. There are 17 residues in the CDR3. CDR1 is SEHNR and CDR2 is FQNEAQ in the germline V gene (reference sequence). Isolated RNA was reverse transcribed into cDNA used as the sequencing template. The repertoire was sequenced with immunoSEQ multiplex PCR; TCRdb's copy has only in-frame clones and lacks some. The table lists 60,000 to 65,000 clones, roughly 47% of them singletons. Specimen: NKG2D-low CD8+ T cells sorted from blood. The chain has TRBV7-9 and TRBJ2-1; TRBD2 aligns across 8 bases. This clonotype was obtained from a human donor with alopecia areata. The CDR3 nucleotides read TGTGCCAGCAGCTTCCCCGGGAGGGCCCTATTTTACAATGAGCAGTTCTTC. Its protein product is CASSFPGRALFYNEQFF. Variable domain in full (rest from reference TRBV7-9 and TRBJ2-1): DTGVSQNPRHKITKRGQNVTFRCDPISEHNRLYWYRQTLGQGPEFLTYFQNEAQLEKSRLLSDRFSAERPKGSFSTLEIQRTEQGDSAMYLCASSFPGRALFYNEQFFGPGTRLTVL.